These T cell receptor beta chains were read from a single sample in a study of T cells in Graves' hyperthyroidism and ophthalmopathy. TCRdb recomputed calls from the multiplex PCR reads with MiXCR, one row per CDR3 protein. Here the sample spans a few hundred thousand distinct CDR3 sequences, 46% being singletons. Material for sequencing was peripheral blood or thyroid tissue (not recorded which). Every receptor here comes from an adult woman with Graves' disease, either hyperthyroidism or ophthalmopathy (not recorded which). The CDR3 runs from the conserved cysteine through the conserved F or W. Fields, in order: J gene, CDR3 length, clone size, V gene, D gene, CDR3 protein, CDR3 DNA. D genes are given only for firm matches. Clone size is stated in some rows and not others, as once, few, many or a class when expanded.

J: TRBJ1-2; length: 13; size: many; V: TRBV5-6; D: -; CDR3: CASRFGRSYGYTF; DNA: TGTGCCAGCAGATTTGGACGGAGCTATGGCTACACCTTC
J: TRBJ2-7; length: 16; size: -; V: TRBV29-1; D: TRBD1; CDR3: CSGDGTGNVFSYEQYF; DNA: TGCAGCGGTGATGGGACAGGGAACGTTTTCTCCTACGAGCAGTACTTC
J: TRBJ1-5; length: 15; size: many; V: TRBV5-5; D: -; CDR3: CASSLRFRDDQPQHF; DNA: TGTGCCAGCAGCTTGCGCTTCAGGGACGATCAGCCCCAGCATTTT
J: TRBJ2-5; length: 13; size: many; V: TRBV5-1; D: TRBD2; CDR3: CASCAGVGETQYF; DNA: TGCGCCAGCTGTGCGGGAGTAGGAGAGACCCAGTACTTC
J: TRBJ2-7; length: 16; size: -; V: TRBV7-9; D: TRBD1; CDR3: CASSPYRDRDRYEQYF; DNA: TGTGCCAGCAGCCCATACCGGGACAGGGATCGGTACGAGCAGTACTTC
J: TRBJ1-5; length: 15; size: few; V: TRBV10-3; D: -; CDR3: CASSPQPVPNQPQHF; DNA: TGTGCCAGCTCACCCCAACCAGTCCCCAATCAGCCCCAGCATTTT
J: TRBJ2-2; length: 15; size: -; V: TRBV2; D: -; CDR3: CASSVGLTNTGELFF; DNA: TGTGCCAGCAGTGTGGGGCTAACGAACACCGGGGAGCTGTTTTTT
J: TRBJ2-7; length: 14; size: many; V: TRBV7-9; D: TRBD1; CDR3: CASSTGQGSYEQYF; DNA: TGTGCCAGCAGCACCGGACAGGGCTCCTACGAGCAGTACTTC
J: TRBJ2-2; length: 17; size: few; V: TRBV4-1; D: -; CDR3: CASSQGLVLSLGRGLFF; DNA: TGCGCCAGCAGCCAAGGTTTAGTGCTAAGTCTCGGGAGAGGACTGTTTTTT
J: TRBJ2-7; length: 11; size: -; V: TRBV10-3; D: TRBD1; CDR3: CASGTDYEQYF; DNA: TGTGCCTCCGGGACAGACTACGAGCAGTACTTC
J: TRBJ1-1; length: 15; size: many; V: TRBV9; D: -; CDR3: CASSPHRGANTEAFF; DNA: TGTGCCAGCAGCCCACATCGAGGAGCGAACACTGAAGCTTTCTTT
J: TRBJ2-2; length: 16; size: -; V: TRBV12-3/TRBV12-4; D: -; CDR3: CASTLRTIGLTGELFF; DNA: TGTGCCAGCACCCTGAGGACTATCGGTCTCACCGGGGAGCTGTTTTTT
J: TRBJ2-5; length: 14; size: -; V: TRBV20-1; D: -; CDR3: CSARVPGERKTQYF; DNA: TGCAGTGCTAGAGTCCCAGGGGAGAGGAAGACCCAGTACTTC
J: TRBJ2-7; length: 15; size: -; V: TRBV20-1; D: TRBD1; CDR3: CSAVGDRKNAYEQYF; DNA: TGCAGTGCTGTAGGGGACAGGAAAAATGCCTACGAGCAGTACTTC
J: TRBJ2-5; length: 14; size: -; V: TRBV20-1; D: TRBD1; CDR3: CSANPGQGHQPQYF; DNA: TGCAGTGCGAATCCGGGACAGGGTCATCAGCCCCAGTACTTC
J: TRBJ1-1; length: 12; size: -; V: TRBV29-1; D: -; CDR3: CSVAGRAAEAFF; DNA: TGCAGCGTTGCTGGCAGGGCCGCTGAAGCTTTCTTT
J: TRBJ1-6; length: 15; size: -; V: TRBV7-2; D: -; CDR3: CASSLATGLASPLHF; DNA: TGTGCCAGCAGCTTAGCAACAGGGTTGGCTTCACCCCTCCACTTT
J: TRBJ2-7; length: 17; size: -; V: TRBV7-8; D: TRBD1; CDR3: CASSQAPTGQGSDEQYF; DNA: TGTGCCAGCAGCCAAGCTCCCACCGGACAGGGATCCGACGAGCAGTACTTC
J: TRBJ2-5; length: 13; size: many; V: TRBV10-3; D: -; CDR3: CAMGRGEKETQYF; DNA: TGTGCCATGGGGAGGGGGGAGAAAGAGACCCAGTACTTC
J: TRBJ1-2; length: 16; size: -; V: TRBV10-3; D: -; CDR3: CAISESMGSRSYGYTF; DNA: TGTGCCATCAGTGAGTCGATGGGCAGCAGATCCTATGGCTACACCTTC
J: TRBJ1-2; length: 13; size: few; V: TRBV28; D: TRBD1; CDR3: CASRSGTDQGYTF; DNA: TGTGCCAGCAGGTCCGGGACAGATCAGGGCTACACCTTC
J: TRBJ2-5; length: 17; size: -; V: TRBV20-1; D: -; CDR3: CSARPGAGLYLRETQYF; DNA: TGCAGTGCTAGACCAGGGGCAGGGCTTTACCTACGAGAGACCCAGTACTTC
J: TRBJ2-7; length: 11; size: -; V: TRBV20-1; D: TRBD1; CDR3: CSAKTGSEQYF; DNA: TGCAGTGCGAAGACAGGGTCCGAGCAGTACTTC
J: TRBJ1-4; length: 14; size: -; V: TRBV7-2; D: -; CDR3: CASSLKDGREKLFF; DNA: TGTGCCAGCAGCTTGAAGGACGGCAGAGAAAAACTGTTTTTT
J: TRBJ1-2; length: 13; size: -; V: TRBV11-2; D: -; CDR3: CASTLGRQGGYTF; DNA: TGTGCCAGCACCCTGGGCCGCCAGGGTGGCTACACCTTC
J: TRBJ1-5; length: 15; size: once; V: TRBV6-1; D: -; CDR3: CASSEWDGSYQPQHF; DNA: TGTGCCAGCAGTGAATGGGATGGATCGTATCAGCCCCAGCATTTT
J: TRBJ1-6; length: 12; size: -; V: TRBV7-6; D: -; CDR3: CASRSQDPSLHF; DNA: TGTGCCAGCAGATCGCAGGACCCGTCCCTCCACTTT
J: TRBJ1-1; length: 12; size: -; V: TRBV29-1; D: -; CDR3: CSATQEDREAFF; DNA: TGCAGCGCTACCCAAGAGGACAGAGAAGCTTTCTTT
J: TRBJ1-5; length: 14; size: -; V: TRBV2; D: TRBD1; CDR3: CASVGQGTDQPQHF; DNA: TGTGCCAGCGTTGGACAGGGGACGGATCAGCCCCAGCATTTT
J: TRBJ2-7; length: 13; size: many; V: TRBV20-1; D: -; CDR3: CSAIGQLSYEQYF; DNA: TGCAGTGCTATAGGACAGCTCTCCTACGAGCAGTACTTC
J: TRBJ1-1; length: 13; size: many; V: TRBV19; D: TRBD1; CDR3: CASKGDSWTEAFF; DNA: TGTGCCAGTAAGGGGGACAGTTGGACTGAAGCTTTCTTT
J: TRBJ1-5; length: 17; size: -; V: TRBV4-1; D: -; CDR3: CASSQDQIYSHNQPQHF; DNA: TGCGCCAGCAGCCAAGATCAGATATACAGTCACAATCAGCCCCAGCATTTT
J: TRBJ2-5; length: 13; size: -; V: TRBV29-1; D: -; CDR3: CSVEGTGIETQYF; DNA: TGCAGCGTCGAGGGGACCGGGATAGAGACCCAGTACTTC
J: TRBJ1-2; length: 11; size: -; V: TRBV29-1; D: TRBD1; CDR3: CSVARGGGYTF; DNA: TGCAGCGTTGCCAGGGGGGGGGGCTACACCTTC
J: TRBJ2-7; length: 12; size: medium-sized; V: TRBV7-2; D: -; CDR3: CASSLARYEQYF; DNA: TGTGCCAGCAGCTTAGCGAGGTACGAGCAGTACTTC
J: TRBJ2-2; length: 14; size: -; V: TRBV10-3; D: -; CDR3: CAISADPNPGELFF; DNA: TGTGCCATCAGTGCCGACCCGAATCCCGGGGAGCTGTTTTTT